This T cell receptor beta chain was recorded in a study of shared T cell receptors in the human thymus. Germline V gene sequence: CDR1 SGHVS, CDR2 FNYEAQ. The ends lost 5 bases at V and 2 bases at J; junction bases unmatched: 6. This CDR3 is built from 14 residues. Here immunoSEQ multiplex PCR was the method, and the copy in TCRdb shows in-frame clones only, minus some. The sample yields about 660,000 clones, over 75% seen once. In this sample, this clone turned up once. The same sample was also studied in work on human thymus T cells. That paper adds: Immunologically healthy infants in Finland undergoing congenital heart defect surgery were the donors. The thymus was resected at corrective cardiac surgery.

V is TRBV7-6 and J is TRBJ2-7; 7 nucleotides line up with TRBD2. The sample taken for sequencing was thymocytes. This clonotype originated in a boy under three years old with a congenital heart defect. Here the CDR3 reads CASSRLARAYEQYF. In DNA, the CDR3 is TGTGCCAGCAGCCGACTAGCCAGGGCCTACGAGCAGTACTTC.